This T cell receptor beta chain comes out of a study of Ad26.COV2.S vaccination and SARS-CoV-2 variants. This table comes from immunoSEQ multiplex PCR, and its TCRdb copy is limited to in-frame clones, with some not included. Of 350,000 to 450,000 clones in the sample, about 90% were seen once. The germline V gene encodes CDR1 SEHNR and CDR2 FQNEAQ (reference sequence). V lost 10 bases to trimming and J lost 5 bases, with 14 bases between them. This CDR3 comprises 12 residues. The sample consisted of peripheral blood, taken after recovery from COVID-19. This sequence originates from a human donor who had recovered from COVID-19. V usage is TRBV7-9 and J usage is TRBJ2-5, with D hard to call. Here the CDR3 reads CATENPLETQYF. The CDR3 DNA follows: TGTGCCACCGAAAACCCCCTGGAGACCCAGTACTTC.